Here is one TCR beta chain with its context. Its antigen is as yet unknown. The entry originates in a study of graft-versus-host responses after intestinal transplantation. Whole-study findings and limits: In patients with graft-donor T cell macrochimerism, allograft graft-versus-host to host-versus-graft clonal ratios were high.

Produced via immunoSEQ multiplex PCR; TCRdb's table is partial and in-frame only. The table lists more than 7,500 clones, roughly 96% of them singletons. The specimen comprised bone marrow, sampled 521 days after intestinal transplantation. The sequence came from a human patient who received an intestinal transplant, so some T cells may come from the graft donor.

CDR3 nucleotides: TGTGCCTGGAGTCCTCTGGGCAGGTTCTCCTACGAGCAGTACTTC. It translates to CAWSPLGRFSYEQYF. V and J are TRBV30 and TRBJ2-7; D remains unclear. Germline loops: CDR1 GTSNPN, CDR2 SVGIG (reference sequence). Between the trimmed V and J ends, which lost 2 bases and 0 bases, there was a span of 14 bases. This CDR3 has 15 amino acids.